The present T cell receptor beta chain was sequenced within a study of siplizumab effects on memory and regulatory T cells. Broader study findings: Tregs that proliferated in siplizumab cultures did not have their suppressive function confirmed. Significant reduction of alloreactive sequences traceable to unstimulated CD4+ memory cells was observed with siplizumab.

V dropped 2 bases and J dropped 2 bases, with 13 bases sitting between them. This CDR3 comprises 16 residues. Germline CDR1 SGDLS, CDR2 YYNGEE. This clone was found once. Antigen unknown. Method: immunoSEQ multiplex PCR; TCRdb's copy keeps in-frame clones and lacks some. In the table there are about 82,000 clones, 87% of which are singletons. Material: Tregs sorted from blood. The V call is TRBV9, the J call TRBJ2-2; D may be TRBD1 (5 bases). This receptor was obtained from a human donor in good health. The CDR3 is CASSVTQGFNTGELFF. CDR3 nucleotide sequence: TGTGCCAGCAGCGTCACTCAGGGTTTTAACACCGGGGAGCTGTTTTTT. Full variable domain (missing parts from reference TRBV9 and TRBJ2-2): DSGVTQTPKHLITATGQRVTLRCSPRSGDLSVYWYQQSLDQGLQFLIQYYNGEERAKGNILERFSAQQFPDLHSELNLSSLELGDSALYFCASSVTQGFNTGELFFGEGSRLTVL.